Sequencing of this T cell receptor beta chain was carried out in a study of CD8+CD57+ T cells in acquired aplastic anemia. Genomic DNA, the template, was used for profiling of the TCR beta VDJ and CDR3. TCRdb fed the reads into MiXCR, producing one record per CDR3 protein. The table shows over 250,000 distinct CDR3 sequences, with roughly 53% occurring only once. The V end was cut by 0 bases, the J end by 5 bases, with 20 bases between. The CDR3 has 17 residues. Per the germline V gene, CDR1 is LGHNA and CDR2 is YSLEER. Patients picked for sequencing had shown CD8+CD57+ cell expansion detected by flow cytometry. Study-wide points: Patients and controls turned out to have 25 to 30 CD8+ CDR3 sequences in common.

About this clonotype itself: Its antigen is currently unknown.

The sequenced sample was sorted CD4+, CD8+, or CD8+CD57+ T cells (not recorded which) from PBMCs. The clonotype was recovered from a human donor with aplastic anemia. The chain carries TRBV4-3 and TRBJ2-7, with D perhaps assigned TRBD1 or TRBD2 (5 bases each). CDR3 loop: CASSQDQGPALGHEQYF. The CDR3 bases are TGCGCCAGCAGCCAAGATCAGGGACCGGCCCTAGGACACGAGCAGTACTTC.